The 8 T cell receptor beta chains reported below all come from one sample, sequenced in a study of T cells in localized non-small cell lung cancer. Profiling relied on immunoSEQ multiplex PCR, and the TCRdb table lists in-frame clones only, not all of them. Among fewer than 30,000 clones, approximately 91% were seen once, and the ten largest hold about 14%. The sequencing used peripheral blood, collected before any cancer treatment. These receptors came from a female donor over 55 with stage II squamous cell lung carcinoma.

This chain links TRBV5-1 with TRBJ1-2; TRBD1 agrees at 11 bases. After removal of 4 bases from V and 7 bases from J, the junction contained 6 bases not matched to a gene. This CDR3 has 14 amino acids. The germline V gene encodes CDR1 SGHRS and CDR2 YFSETQ. The CDR3 DNA is TGCGCCAGCAGCCATGGGACAGGGGGAAGTGGCTACACCTTC. It specifies CASSHGTGGSGYTF.

The V gene is TRBV29-1, the J gene TRBJ1-4; D gene uncertain. Germline V CDR1 and CDR2: SQVTM, ANQGSEA. Between the trimmed V and J ends, which lost 7 bases and 5 bases, there was a span of 14 bases. This CDR3 contains 13 residues. The CDR3 protein is CSAKGATNEKLFF. The CDR3 nucleotides read TGCAGCGCAAAAGGCGCGACGAATGAAAAACTGTTTTTT.

The DNA for the CDR3 is TGTGCCACCAGCAGAGATCTAGCGCCCGCGGATACGCAGTATTTT. It yields the protein CATSRDLAPADTQYF. V usage is TRBV15 and J usage is TRBJ2-3; D possibly corresponds to TRBD2 (6 bases). V shed 0 bases and J shed 6 bases, with 13 bases lying between them. The germline V gene encodes CDR1 LNHNV and CDR2 YYDKDF (reference sequence). The CDR3 is 15 amino acids.

The V gene is TRBV6-6, the J gene TRBJ2-1; TRBD2 matches at 8 bases. This CDR3 has 14 residues. Germline CDR1 reads MNHNY; CDR2 reads SVGAGI (reference sequence). Unmatched junction bases numbered 7, after V lost 6 bases and J lost 6 bases. CDR3 coding DNA: TGTGCCAGCAGATGGCGGGGGGAGGGCAATGAGCAGTTCTTC. Protein sequence: CASRWRGEGNEQFF.

This clone was recorded only once. This sequence joins TRBV25-1 and TRBJ1-1; possible D gene TRBD1, 5 bases. Trimming took off 5 bases at V and 0 bases at J, with 13 bases between the two ends. Germline assignment: CDR1 MGHDK and CDR2 SYGVNS. The CDR3 extends over 15 amino acids. CDR3 bases: TGTGCCAGCAGTAAAGTAGGGGTGATGAACACTGAAGCTTTCTTT. This codes for CASSKVGVMNTEAFF. The whole variable domain, remainder taken from reference TRBV25-1 and TRBJ1-1, is EADIYQTPRYLVIGTGKKITLECSQTMGHDKMYWYQQDPGMELHLIHYSYGVNSTEKGDLSSESTVSRIRTEHFPLTLESARPSHTSQYLCASSKVGVMNTEAFFGQGTRLTVV.

The gene calls are TRBV27 and TRBJ1-2; 8 nucleotides match TRBD1. Germline V gene data show CDR1 as MNHEY and CDR2 as SMNVEV (reference sequence). This CDR3 contains 14 residues. Trimming took 4 bases from V and 5 from J; bases not matched to a gene: 6. The chain's CDR3 is CASSSGQAGYGYTF. Here the CDR3 DNA reads TGTGCCAGCAGTTCGGGACAGGCGGGTTATGGCTACACCTTC.

J is TRBJ2-3 and V is TRBV19; no clear D gene. CDR3 length equals 15 residues. Germline V CDR1 and CDR2: LNHDA, SQIVND (reference sequence). The V gene lost 6 bases and the J gene lost 1 base, with 14 bases spanning the gap. The CDR3 protein is CASRTTHSGTDTQYF. For the CDR3, the DNA is TGTGCCAGTAGGACCACCCATTCTGGCACAGATACGCAGTATTTT.

The chain carries TRBV11-3 and TRBJ2-2; 7 bases map to TRBD2. The germline V gene has CDR1 SGHNT and CDR2 YENEEA. Trimming cost V 5 bases and J 0 bases; bases outside gene matches: 3. The CDR3 is made up of 15 amino acids. The chain's CDR3 is CASSPSGSNTGELFF. The CDR3 region has the DNA TGTGCCAGCAGCCCTAGCGGTTCGAACACCGGGGAGCTGTTTTTT.